This TCR beta chain is from a study of cytomegalovirus exposure and HLA in healthy donors. Study-wide background: From about 200 million T cells, an earlier analysis saw 117 million unique TCR beta sequences. Study-wide points: The study labeled 164 TCR beta chains cytomegalovirus-associated. More clonal expansion characterized HLA-associated TCR beta chains than equally common others in a later analysis. Most CMV-associated TCR beta chains were later found to appear HLA-restricted.

The CDR3 totals 14 residues. Germline loops: CDR1 SEHNR, CDR2 FQNEAQ (reference sequence). V gave up 5 bases and J gave up 5 bases; unmatched junction bases: 3. PCR was performed using 60 Vbeta and 13 Jbeta primers. The assay was immunoSEQ multiplex PCR, and TCRdb's table has in-frame clones only and misses some. The top ten clones hold 1.4% of a sample with 43,000 or so clones, approximately 75% of them seen once. For this clone: What it binds is unknown.

Sequenced input: PBMCs. This receptor was identified in a man aged 25 to 45 in good health and CMV-seronegative. The chain employs TRBV7-9 and TRBJ2-3, with 11 nucleotides matching TRBD1. This chain's CDR3 is CASSPGQGGDTQYF. Written as DNA, the CDR3 is TGTGCCAGCAGCCCGGGACAGGGGGGAGATACGCAGTATTTT.